One sample yielded the 21 T cell receptor beta chains listed below, sequenced in a study of T-cell reconstitution after alpha-beta-depleted transplantation in children. A TCRbeta library incorporating unique molecular identifiers was prepared. MiXCR was run by TCRdb on the PCR reads, yielding one entry per CDR3 protein. The table shows approximately 97,000 distinct CDR3 sequences, with around 6% occurring only once. Here the sequenced sample was PBMCs, mostly from graft donor cells, taken 60 days after TCRalphabeta/CD19-depleted stem cell transplant. The receptors stem from a female patient younger than 10 who had a stem cell transplant for Fanconi anemia, so the T cells may come from the graft donor.

This clonotype has a count of ten or more. J is TRBJ1-2 and V is TRBV21-1. TRBV21-1 is assigned pseudogene status. The CDR3 has 18 amino acids. The CDR3 is CASSKFFLYVSLNYGYTF. The DNA of the CDR3 is TGTGCCAGCAGCAAGTTTTTCTTGTACGTCAGTTTGAACTATGGCTACACCTTC.

This clonotype was seen repeatedly, ten times or more. The V and J genes are TRBV5-1 and TRBJ2-2; TRBD2 aligns across 7 bases. The V segment lost 2 bases and the J segment 1 base; nucleotides outside the gene matches: 8. CDR3 length: 17 residues. CDR1 and CDR2 (germline): SGHRS, YFSETQ. The CDR3 coding sequence is TGCGCCAGCAGCTTTACCGGCGGGAGTGGGAACACCGGGGAGCTGTTTTTT. Amino acids: CASSFTGGSGNTGELFF.

The chain recombines TRBV6-4 with TRBJ2-3; 11 nucleotides align to TRBD2. Germline CDR1 is MRHNA and CDR2 is SNTAGT. The CDR3 length is 15 residues. After removal of 2 bases from V and 5 bases from J, the junction contained 3 bases not matched to a gene. CDR3 in DNA: TGTGCCAGCAGTGACGCTAGCGGGGGGTTAGATACGCAGTATTTT. Protein product: CASSDASGGLDTQYF.

V gene TRBV3-1 combines with J gene TRBJ2-1; D uncertain. The germline V and J ends were trimmed by 10 bases and 6 bases, with 13 bases remaining between them. CDR3 length: 12 residues. Germline V CDR1 and CDR2: LGHDT, YNNKEL (reference sequence). The CDR3 DNA reads as TGTGCCATCTGTTTACACTCCAATGAGCAGTTCTTC. Encoded protein: CAICLHSNEQFF.

The table lists this clonotype with a few counts. This chain joins TRBV6-1 and TRBJ1-6, with TRBD1 identical over 8 bases. The CDR3 sequence is 16 residues long. The J segment lost 9 bases and the V segment lost 5 bases, leaving 12 bases of the junction unmatched. Per the germline V gene, CDR1 is MNHNS and CDR2 is SASEGT. The CDR3 loop reads CASSPGTGGNGSPLHF. In nucleotides, the CDR3 is TGTGCCAGCAGTCCCGGGACAGGCGGGAATGGTTCACCCCTCCACTTT.

This clonotype was recorded at least ten times. The rearrangement links TRBV4-2 to TRBJ2-3, with a weak D call TRBD2 (5 bases). The V end was cut by 5 bases, the J end by 4 bases, with 10 bases between. Germline CDR1 and CDR2: LGHNA and YNFKEQ. The CDR3 runs to 13 residues. The CDR3 DNA follows: TGTGCCAGCAGCACCCCCGGGGCAGATACGCAGTATTTT. It specifies CASSTPGADTQYF.

CDR3 loop: CSANRGGEKLFF. The CDR3 DNA reads as TGCAGTGCTAACAGGGGAGGTGAAAAACTGTTTTTT. This chain connects TRBV20-1 to TRBJ1-4; 7 bases match TRBD1. Unmatched junction bases numbered 3, after V lost 4 bases and J lost 7 bases. This CDR3 comprises 12 residues. The germline CDR1 and CDR2 sequences are DFQATT and SNEGSKA (reference sequence).

This clonotype was observed many times. V usage is TRBV7-9 and J usage is TRBJ2-1; D might be TRBD2 (6 bases). V was clipped by 5 bases and J by 3 bases, with 17 bases between them. The CDR3 sequence is 16 residues long. CDR1 and CDR2 from the germline V gene are SEHNR and FQNEAQ (reference sequence). The CDR3 region is CASSPDPRDFYNEQFF. Here the CDR3 DNA reads TGTGCCAGCAGCCCCGACCCCCGGGACTTCTACAATGAGCAGTTCTTC.

This chain connects TRBV10-2 to TRBJ2-2, with 8 positions matching TRBD1. Per germline, CDR1 WSHSY and CDR2 SAAADI. CDR3 length equals 16 residues. V lost 5 bases, J lost 4 bases, and 9 bases stayed unmatched. CDR3 bases: TGCGCCAGCAGTTTAACAGGGGGATCTCGCACCGGGGAGCTGTTTTTT. Translation: CASSLTGGSRTGELFF.

At least ten counts were recorded for this clonotype. The chain couples TRBV7-2 to TRBJ2-7, with D tentatively TRBD2 (6 bases). The germline V gene encodes CDR1 SGHTA and CDR2 FQGNSA. This CDR3 contains 15 residues. Trimming took off 1 base at V and 2 bases at J, with 12 bases between the two ends. The CDR3 protein is CASSLVVSGAYEQYF. CDR3 in DNA: TGTGCCAGCAGCTTAGTGGTTAGCGGAGCCTACGAGCAGTACTTC.

The sample holds many counts of this clonotype. The J gene is TRBJ2-7, the V gene TRBV2; perhaps TRBD1 as D (5 bases). The V gene's germline CDR1 is SNHLY and CDR2 FYNNEI. V lost 7 bases, J lost 4 bases, and 14 bases lay in between. This CDR3 is 13 amino acids long. The CDR3 DNA reads TGTGCCAGCACCGAGCAACAGGAGTACGAGCAGTACTTC. Translated, it gives CASTEQQEYEQYF.

The sample holds many counts of this clonotype. The chain uses TRBV7-2 and TRBJ2-5; D ambiguous. The V end was cut by 2 bases, the J end by 2 bases, with 9 bases between. CDR3 length: 14 amino acids. Germline CDR1 and CDR2: SGHTA and FQGNSA. For the CDR3, the DNA is TGTGCCAGCAGCTTAAAGTGGGGTCAAGAGACCCAGTACTTC. The encoded protein is CASSLKWGQETQYF.

The chain employs TRBV12-3 or TRBV12-4 and TRBJ2-1, with 10 nucleotides matching TRBD1. Trimming at V came to 6 bases and at J to 7 bases, leaving 9 bases not matched to a gene. The CDR3 spans 15 residues. The CDR3 here is CASRGTGQGWNEQFF. The CDR3 bases are TGTGCCAGCAGGGGAACGGGACAGGGGTGGAATGAGCAGTTCTTC.

This clonotype was observed at least ten times. V and J are TRBV29-1 and TRBJ2-7; D is undetermined. The CDR3 is 11 amino acids. From germline, CDR1 is SQVTM and CDR2 ANQGSEA. Between the trimmed V and J ends, which lost 2 bases and 2 bases, there was a span of 4 bases. DNA of the CDR3: TGCAGCGTTGAACAAACCTACGAGCAGTACTTC. Translation: CSVEQTYEQYF.

The chain links TRBV15 to TRBJ1-1; weak D call: TRBD1 (6 bases). The germline CDR1 and CDR2 sequences are LNHNV and YYDKDF (reference sequence). This CDR3 region has 15 residues. Trimming removed 0 bases at V and 7 bases at J, with 15 bases between. CDR3 DNA: TGTGCCACCAGCAGAGATTCACAGGGTCGGGGTGAAGCTTTCTTT. As protein: CATSRDSQGRGEAFF.

This clonotype was picked up many times. The gene calls are TRBV5-1 and TRBJ2-5, with D unclear. CDR1 is SGHRS and CDR2 is YFSETQ in the germline V gene. The CDR3 runs 15 residues. With 3 bases removed from V and 0 bases from J, the gap between germline ends came to 12 bases. CDR3 DNA: TGCGCCAGCAGCTACCTCGCCGCGTACCAAGAGACCCAGTACTTC. It specifies CASSYLAAYQETQYF.

The V gene is TRBV7-3, the J gene TRBJ2-3; D is uncertain. V dropped 5 bases and J dropped 1 base, with 10 bases sitting between them. CDR1 and CDR2 from the germline V gene are SGHTA and FQGTGA. The CDR3 spans 14 residues. CDR3 amino acids: CASSLAPGTDTQYF. The CDR3 nucleotides are TGTGCCAGCAGCCTTGCGCCGGGCACAGATACGCAGTATTTT. Together with reference TRBV7-3 and TRBJ2-3, the CDR3 gives the full variable domain: GAGVSQTPSNKVTEKGKYVELRCDPISGHTALYWYRQSLGQGPEFLIYFQGTGAADDSGLPNDRFFAVRPEGSVSTLKIQRTERGDSAVYLCASSLAPGTDTQYFGPGTRLTVL.

Many counts were recorded for this clonotype. The V gene is TRBV5-1, the J gene TRBJ2-7; D gene ambiguous. The CDR3 has 14 residues. Germline CDR1 SGHRS, CDR2 YFSETQ. V dropped 0 bases and J dropped 7 bases, with 14 bases sitting between them. For the CDR3, the DNA is TGCGCCAGCAGCTTGGCCTTGGACGCGAGGGAGCAGTACTTC. This gives the protein CASSLALDAREQYF. The whole variable domain, remainder taken from reference TRBV5-1 and TRBJ2-7, is KAGVTQTPRYLIKTRGQQVTLSCSPISGHRSVSWYQQTPGQGLQFLFEYFSETQRNKGNFPGRFSGRQFSNSRSEMNVSTLELGDSALYLCASSLALDAREQYFGPGTRLTVT.

The V gene is TRBV3-1, the J gene TRBJ2-5; 7 bases are shared with TRBD1. The CDR3 contains 15 residues. The junction had 9 bases not matched to a gene; V was cut back by 4 bases and J by 4 bases. CDR1 is LGHDT and CDR2 is YNNKEL in the germline V gene (reference sequence). The CDR3 coding sequence is TGTGCCAGCAGCCGATTCGGACAGGTTTTAGAGACCCAGTACTTC. This encodes CASSRFGQVLETQYF.

V is TRBV7-2 and J is TRBJ2-4; D perhaps matches TRBD2 (5 bases). V dropped 3 bases and J dropped 6 bases, with 9 bases sitting between them. The CDR3 has 13 residues. Germline V gene sequence: CDR1 SGHTA, CDR2 FQGNSA. CDR3 sequence (DNA): TGTGCCAGCAGCTTGGAACTAGGAAACATTCAGTACTTC. Amino acid sequence: CASSLELGNIQYF.

This chain connects TRBV5-1 to TRBJ1-3; tentatively, D is TRBD1 (5 bases). This CDR3 is 16 amino acids long. Germline values: CDR1 SGHRS, CDR2 YFSETQ. Trimming took 0 bases from V and 0 from J, leaving 10 bases between them. The CDR3 here is CASSLAGPNSGNTIYF. The CDR3 DNA reads TGCGCCAGCAGCTTGGCGGGGCCCAACTCTGGAAACACCATATATTTT.